This T cell receptor beta chain was sequenced during a study of blood T cell repertoires in COVID-19. The data were produced by immunoSEQ multiplex PCR, yet TCRdb's version contains in-frame clones alone and is incomplete. The sample carries roughly 250,000 clones, 70% to 85% recorded once. V was trimmed by 8 bases and J by 1 base, leaving 11 bases between them. There are 13 residues in the CDR3. This clone occurred a few times. The sequencing sample was made of peripheral blood. The chain carries TRBV12-3 or TRBV12-4 and TRBJ1-1; D gene ambiguous. The receptor was derived from a woman of 80 years or more with acute or convalescent COVID-19. Written as DNA, the CDR3 is TGTGCCAGCCGCAGGTTACAGAACACTGAAGCTTTCTTT. This translates into CASRRLQNTEAFF.